This T cell receptor beta chain was sequenced for a study of T cell changes during pregnancy in multiple sclerosis. Repertoires were generated with immunoSEQ multiplex PCR, while TCRdb's copy carries only in-frame clones and drops some. Among 69,000 or so clones listed, 85% to 95% were seen once. The receptor was derived from a female donor in good health, enrolled as a control in a pregnancy study. The starting material was peripheral blood, obtained in the third trimester of pregnancy.

The CDR3 DNA reads TGTGCCAGCAGCGTACACGGGAGTACCGGGGAGCTGTTTTTT. It translates to CASSVHGSTGELFF. The gene calls are TRBV9 and TRBJ2-2, with D possibly matching TRBD2 (6 bases). The CDR3 runs 14 residues. Germline-derived CDR1 and CDR2 are SGDLS and YYNGEE. Trimming left V 1 base short and J 5 bases short, with 9 bases between.